The subject of this entry is one T cell receptor beta chain. Profiling relied on immunoSEQ multiplex PCR, and the TCRdb table lists in-frame clones only, not all of them. The sample holds 120,000 or so clones, about 87% seen once. The sample comes from a study of blood T cell repertoires in COVID-19. The CDR3 sequence is 12 residues long. Germline V lookup: CDR1 SGHAT, CDR2 FQNNGV. Trimming cost V 4 bases and J 4 bases; bases outside gene matches: 0. The sample was peripheral blood. The TCR comes from a woman aged 70-85 years with acute or convalescent COVID-19. The chain has TRBV11-2 and TRBJ1-2; 7 bases match TRBD1. The chain's CDR3 is CASSWDSYGYTF. CDR3 coding DNA: TGTGCCAGCAGCTGGGACAGCTATGGCTACACCTTC.